This entry describes one T cell receptor beta chain. The table came from immunoSEQ multiplex PCR; TCRdb's copy has only in-frame clones and leaves some out. The table has tens of thousands of clones, about 76% seen once. This specimen comes from a study of blood T cell repertoires in COVID-19. Study-level background: Samples taken during acute and convalescent COVID-19 were collected in the United States, Italy and Spain. T cells, B-cell-depleted T cells, or PBMCs supplied cDNA or gDNA.

The germline CDR1 and CDR2 sequences are SGHVS and FNYEAQ. V dropped 0 bases and J dropped 4 bases, with 18 bases sitting between them. The CDR3 has 17 amino acids. The chain combines TRBV7-6 with TRBJ1-1; weak D call: TRBD1 (5 bases). The sample taken for sequencing was peripheral blood. This receptor was identified in a human donor with active or convalescent COVID-19. The donor label of this sample is uncertain. This CDR3 reads CASSLAQGLREVTEAFF. CDR3 DNA sequence: TGTGCCAGCAGCTTAGCCCAGGGACTTCGGGAGGTCACTGAAGCTTTCTTT.